The source of this T cell receptor (beta chain) is a study of regulatory T cells in long-lasting Graves disease (dated by TCRdb to about 2021). Describing the broader study: Persistent Graves' disease was defined as antithyroid drug treatment for over 5 years with persistently positive TSH receptor autoantibodies. Patients with persistent Graves' disease were compared with patients with newly diagnosed Graves' disease using TCR sequencing and RNA sequencing of peripheral blood. The study was conducted in China and was registered as a clinical trial. A total of 33 samples were covered by TCR sequencing, comprising roughly 13 persistent and around 20 newly diagnosed Graves' disease patients. Persistent Graves' disease patients in the clinical cohort had taken antithyroid drugs for around 11 years on average. Study-wide findings and limitations: Because the primary lesion, thyroid tissue, could not be accessed, the study looked at peripheral blood alone. A larger number of public clonotypes was shared among persistent patients (2,741) than among newly diagnosed patients (approximately 1,000). Preferential use of TRBV28, TRBJ1-2 and TRBJ2-5 was observed in persistent disease, whereas TRBV20-1 and TRBJ2-1 were favored in newly diagnosed disease. Only the TCR beta chain was sequenced and analyzed. As a limitation, the authors acknowledged that the small sample size may reduce accuracy. Compared with newly diagnosed patients, patients with persistent Graves' disease had lower TCR Shannon entropy and fewer highly expanded clones, which suggests clonal expansion.

Notes on this clonotype: The specificity of this receptor is unknown. Base qualities were left out, and no much larger clone turns up one base away.

From V the trimming removes 1 base and from J it removes 7 bases, while the gene matches leave 4 bases of the junction unaccounted for. CDR3 length: 15 amino acids, cysteine to phenylalanine. Just the 45-base CDR3 DNA is kept, in frame starting at base 1. The sample's time point, from its label and the paper: persistent/refractory GD, antithyroid drugs over 5 years with positive TRAb. For both TCR sequencing and RNA sequencing, RNA was extracted from PBMCs in TRIzol. Graves' disease was diagnosed according to American Thyroid Association guidelines. The patients came from an endocrinology department in Xi'an, China. Each patient gave around 9.2 milliliters of peripheral blood, collected in an EDTA anticoagulant tube. PBMCs were isolated by Ficoll Paque Plus density gradient separation without further T cell sorting. An Agilent 2100 Bioanalyzer and agarose gel were used to check RNA quality, and a NanoDrop 2000 was used to measure RNA concentration.

The library was produced with multiplex PCR. Data came from an Illumina HiSeq 4000. To build TCR beta libraries, CDR3 regions were amplified by Arm-PCR using iRepertoire HTBI primers. Gel purification was performed on PCR products prior to sequencing. On the study's bioinformatics: A total of around 59 TRBV and approximately 13 TRBJ segments were identified across samples and were used for gene usage analysis of CDR3 amino acid clonotypes. COPE and FqMerger were used to merge filtered high-quality paired reads into contigs. BLAST was used to align contigs to the IMGT TRBV, TRBD and TRBJ reference genes, and CDR3 was defined following IMGT. Any clonotype with a frequency above 0.1% was classified as a highly expanded clone. Shannon entropy served as the measure of repertoire diversity, while the Gini coefficient captured V-J evenness. A clonotype was considered public if more than one individual shared it. The public reads were run again by TCRdb, first through fastp at Q25 and then through MiXCR, and only productive beta chains were kept. Merged by CDR3 protein, the rows form single entries marked with the most common genes and DNA. Here the V and J calls rest on TCRdb's processing, not on the authors' analysis. The sample table shows 400,000 to 500,000 distinct CDR3 sequences, and around 20% are seen once. 13% to 15% of the sample is in the top ten clones.

The chain is assembled from TRBV12-3 or TRBV12-4 and TRBJ1-4, with 9 bases matching TRBD1. The receptor was derived from a female donor with Graves disease. Sample: peripheral blood mononuclear cells (PBMCs), taken when the disease was refractory, from a patient treated with antithyroid drugs. The base sequence is TGTGCCAGCAGTTTAGAGGGGACAGGGCGTGAAAAACTGTTTTTT. Its translation is CASSLEGTGREKLFF.